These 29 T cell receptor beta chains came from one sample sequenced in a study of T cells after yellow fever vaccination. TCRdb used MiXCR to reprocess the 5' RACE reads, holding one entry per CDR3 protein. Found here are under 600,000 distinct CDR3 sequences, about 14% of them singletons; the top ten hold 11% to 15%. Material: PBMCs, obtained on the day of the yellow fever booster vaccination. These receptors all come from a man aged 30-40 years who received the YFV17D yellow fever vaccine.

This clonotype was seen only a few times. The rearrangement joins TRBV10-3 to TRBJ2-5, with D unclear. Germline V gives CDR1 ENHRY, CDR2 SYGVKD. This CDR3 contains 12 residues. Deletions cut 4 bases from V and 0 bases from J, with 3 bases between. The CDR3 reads CAISGNQETQYF. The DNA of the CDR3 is TGTGCCATCAGTGGGAACCAAGAGACCCAGTACTTC.

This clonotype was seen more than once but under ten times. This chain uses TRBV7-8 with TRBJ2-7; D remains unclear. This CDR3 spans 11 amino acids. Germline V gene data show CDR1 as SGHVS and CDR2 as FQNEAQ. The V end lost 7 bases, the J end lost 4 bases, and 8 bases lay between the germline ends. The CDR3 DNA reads TGTGCCAGCACCGATGATTACGAGCAGTACTTC. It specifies CASTDDYEQYF.

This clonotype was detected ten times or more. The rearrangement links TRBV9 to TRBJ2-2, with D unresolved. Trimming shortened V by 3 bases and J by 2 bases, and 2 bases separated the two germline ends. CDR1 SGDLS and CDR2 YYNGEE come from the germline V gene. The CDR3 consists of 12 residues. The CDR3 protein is CASSENTGELFF. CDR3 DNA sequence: TGTGCCAGCAGCGAAAACACCGGGGAGCTGTTTTTT.

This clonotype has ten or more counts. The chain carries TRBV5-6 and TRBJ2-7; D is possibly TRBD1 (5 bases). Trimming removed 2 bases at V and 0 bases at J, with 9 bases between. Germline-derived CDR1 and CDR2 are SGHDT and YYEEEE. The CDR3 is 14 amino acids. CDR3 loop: CASSFLTDSYEQYF. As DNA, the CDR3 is TGTGCCAGCAGCTTCCTGACAGACTCCTACGAGCAGTACTTC.

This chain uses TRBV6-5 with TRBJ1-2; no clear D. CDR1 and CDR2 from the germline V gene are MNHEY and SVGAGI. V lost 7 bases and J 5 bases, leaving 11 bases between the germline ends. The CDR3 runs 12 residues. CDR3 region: CASMARPYGYTF. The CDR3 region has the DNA TGTGCCAGCATGGCCCGGCCGTATGGCTACACCTTC.

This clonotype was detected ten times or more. Written as DNA, the CDR3 is TGCAGTGCGGCCTCTCCTGGATACAATGAGCAGTTCTTC. It encodes CSAASPGYNEQFF. This sequence joins TRBV20-1 and TRBJ2-1; D remains ambiguous. CDR1 DFQATT and CDR2 SNEGSKA come from the germline V gene (reference sequence). V lost 6 bases and J lost 4, with 13 bases in between. The CDR3 loop spans 13 amino acids.

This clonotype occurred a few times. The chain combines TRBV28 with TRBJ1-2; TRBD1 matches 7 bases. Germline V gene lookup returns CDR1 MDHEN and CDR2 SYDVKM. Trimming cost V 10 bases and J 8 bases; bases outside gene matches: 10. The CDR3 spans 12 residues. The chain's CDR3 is CATRLQGNGYTF. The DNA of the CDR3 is TGTGCCACGCGATTACAGGGGAACGGCTACACCTTC.

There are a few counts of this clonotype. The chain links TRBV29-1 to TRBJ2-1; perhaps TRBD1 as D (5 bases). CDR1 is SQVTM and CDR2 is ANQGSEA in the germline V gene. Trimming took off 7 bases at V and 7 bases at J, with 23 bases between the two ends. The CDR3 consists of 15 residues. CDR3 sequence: CSAMALGASQNEQFF. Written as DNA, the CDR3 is TGCAGCGCTATGGCGCTTGGGGCCTCTCAAAATGAGCAGTTCTTC.

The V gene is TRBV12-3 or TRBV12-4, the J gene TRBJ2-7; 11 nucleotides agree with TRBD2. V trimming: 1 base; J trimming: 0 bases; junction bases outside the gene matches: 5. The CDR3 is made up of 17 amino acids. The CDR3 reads CASSLGLAGGHSYEQYF. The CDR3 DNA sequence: TGTGCCAGCAGTTTAGGTCTAGCGGGAGGACACTCCTACGAGCAGTACTTC.

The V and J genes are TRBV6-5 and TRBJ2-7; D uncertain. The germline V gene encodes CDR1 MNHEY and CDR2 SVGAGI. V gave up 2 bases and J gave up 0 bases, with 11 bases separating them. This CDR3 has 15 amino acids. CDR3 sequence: CASSYMARSSYEQYF. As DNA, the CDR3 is TGTGCCAGCAGTTACATGGCGAGGAGCTCCTACGAGCAGTACTTC.

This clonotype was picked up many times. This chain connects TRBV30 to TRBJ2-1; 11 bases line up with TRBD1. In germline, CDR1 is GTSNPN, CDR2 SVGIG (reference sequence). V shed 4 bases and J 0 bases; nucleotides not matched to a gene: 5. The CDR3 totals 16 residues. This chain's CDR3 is CAWIPGTGGSYNEQFF. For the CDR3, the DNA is TGTGCCTGGATCCCTGGGACAGGGGGCTCCTACAATGAGCAGTTCTTC.

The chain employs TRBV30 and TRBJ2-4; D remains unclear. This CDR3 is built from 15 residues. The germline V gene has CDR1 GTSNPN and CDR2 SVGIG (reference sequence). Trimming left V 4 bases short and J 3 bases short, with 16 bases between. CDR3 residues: CAWKGRAANKNIQYF. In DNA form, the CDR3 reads TGTGCCTGGAAAGGTCGGGCAGCCAACAAAAACATTCAGTACTTC.

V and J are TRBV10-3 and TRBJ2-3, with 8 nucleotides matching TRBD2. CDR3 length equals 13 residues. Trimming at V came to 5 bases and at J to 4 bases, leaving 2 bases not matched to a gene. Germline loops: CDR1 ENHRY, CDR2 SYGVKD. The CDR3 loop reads CAISQTSADTQYF. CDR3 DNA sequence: TGTGCCATCAGTCAGACTAGCGCAGATACGCAGTATTTT.

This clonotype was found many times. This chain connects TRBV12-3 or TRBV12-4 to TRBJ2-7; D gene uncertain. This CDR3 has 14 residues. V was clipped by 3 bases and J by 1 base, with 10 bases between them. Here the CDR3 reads CASSFFGFSYEQYF. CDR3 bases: TGTGCCAGCAGTTTCTTTGGTTTTTCCTACGAGCAGTACTTC.

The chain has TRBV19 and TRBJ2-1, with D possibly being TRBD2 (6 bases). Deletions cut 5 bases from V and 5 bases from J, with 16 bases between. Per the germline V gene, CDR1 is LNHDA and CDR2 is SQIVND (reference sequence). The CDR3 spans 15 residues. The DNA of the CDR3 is TGTGCCAGTAGTTTTGTGACTAGGCTAGACAATGAGCAGTTCTTC. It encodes CASSFVTRLDNEQFF.

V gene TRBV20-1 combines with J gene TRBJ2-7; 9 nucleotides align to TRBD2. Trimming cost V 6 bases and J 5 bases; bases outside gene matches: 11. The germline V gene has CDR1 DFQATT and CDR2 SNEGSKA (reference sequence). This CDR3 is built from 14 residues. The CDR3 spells CSAQGTSWGNEQYF. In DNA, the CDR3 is TGCAGTGCCCAGGGGACTAGCTGGGGGAACGAGCAGTACTTC.

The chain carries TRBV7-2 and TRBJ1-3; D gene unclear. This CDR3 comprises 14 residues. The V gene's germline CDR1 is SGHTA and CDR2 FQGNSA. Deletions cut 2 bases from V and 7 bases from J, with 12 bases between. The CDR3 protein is CASSLTSPWNTIYF. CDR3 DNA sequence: TGTGCCAGCAGCTTAACCTCGCCGTGGAACACCATATATTTT.

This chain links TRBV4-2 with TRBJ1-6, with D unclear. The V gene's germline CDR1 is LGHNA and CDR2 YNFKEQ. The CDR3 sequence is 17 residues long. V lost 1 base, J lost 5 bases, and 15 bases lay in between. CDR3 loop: CASSQGVIPGNNSPLHF. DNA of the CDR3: TGTGCCAGCAGCCAAGGAGTCATCCCGGGTAATAATTCACCCCTCCACTTT.

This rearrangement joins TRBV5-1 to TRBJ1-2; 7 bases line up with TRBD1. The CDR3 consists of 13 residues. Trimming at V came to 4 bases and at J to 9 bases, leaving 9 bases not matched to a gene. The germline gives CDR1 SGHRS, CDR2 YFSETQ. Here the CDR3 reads CASSEGTAYRYTF. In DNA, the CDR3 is TGCGCCAGCAGCGAAGGGACAGCTTATCGCTACACCTTC.

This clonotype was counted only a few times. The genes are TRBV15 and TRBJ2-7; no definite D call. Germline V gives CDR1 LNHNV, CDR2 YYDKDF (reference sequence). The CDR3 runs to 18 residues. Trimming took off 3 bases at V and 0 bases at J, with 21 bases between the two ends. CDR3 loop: CATSRMNMDAVASYEQYF. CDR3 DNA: TGTGCCACCAGCAGGATGAATATGGATGCAGTCGCCTCCTACGAGCAGTACTTC.

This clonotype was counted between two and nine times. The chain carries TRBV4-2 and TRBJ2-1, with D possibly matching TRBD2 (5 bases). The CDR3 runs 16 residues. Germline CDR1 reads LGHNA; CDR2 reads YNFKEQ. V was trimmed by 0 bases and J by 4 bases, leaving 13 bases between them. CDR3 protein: CASSQDMARGYNEQFF. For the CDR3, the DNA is TGTGCCAGCAGCCAAGATATGGCGCGAGGGTACAATGAGCAGTTCTTC.

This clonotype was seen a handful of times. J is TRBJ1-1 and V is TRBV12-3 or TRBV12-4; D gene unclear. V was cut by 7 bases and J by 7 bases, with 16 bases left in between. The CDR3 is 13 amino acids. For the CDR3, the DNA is TGTGCCAGCACATGGTCGGGCTCTAGTGAAGCTTTCTTT. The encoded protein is CASTWSGSSEAFF.

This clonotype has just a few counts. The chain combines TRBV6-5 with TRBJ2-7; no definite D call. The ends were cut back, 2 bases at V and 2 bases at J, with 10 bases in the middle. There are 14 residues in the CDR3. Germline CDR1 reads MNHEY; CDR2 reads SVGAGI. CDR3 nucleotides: TGTGCCAGCAGTTACCCAGCTGGCACCTACGAGCAGTACTTC. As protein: CASSYPAGTYEQYF.

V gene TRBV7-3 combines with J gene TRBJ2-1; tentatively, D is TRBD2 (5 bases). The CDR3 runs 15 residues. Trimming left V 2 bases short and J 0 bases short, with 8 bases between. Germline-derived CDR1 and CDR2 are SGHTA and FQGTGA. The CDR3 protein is CASSLGGYSYNEQFF. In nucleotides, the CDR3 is TGTGCCAGCAGCTTAGGCGGGTACTCCTACAATGAGCAGTTCTTC.

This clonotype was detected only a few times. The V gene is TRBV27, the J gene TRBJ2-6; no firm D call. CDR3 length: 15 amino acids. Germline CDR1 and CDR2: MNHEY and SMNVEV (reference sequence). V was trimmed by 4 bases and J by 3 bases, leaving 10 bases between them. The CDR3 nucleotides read TGTGCCAGCAGTTCCAAGGGATATGGGGCCAACGTCCTGACTTTC. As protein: CASSSKGYGANVLTF.

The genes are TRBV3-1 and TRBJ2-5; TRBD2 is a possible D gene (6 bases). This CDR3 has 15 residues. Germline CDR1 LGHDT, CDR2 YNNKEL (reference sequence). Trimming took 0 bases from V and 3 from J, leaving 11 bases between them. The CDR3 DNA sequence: TGTGCCAGCAGCCAAGATTGGCTAGCGAAAGAGACCCAGTACTTC. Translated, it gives CASSQDWLAKETQYF.

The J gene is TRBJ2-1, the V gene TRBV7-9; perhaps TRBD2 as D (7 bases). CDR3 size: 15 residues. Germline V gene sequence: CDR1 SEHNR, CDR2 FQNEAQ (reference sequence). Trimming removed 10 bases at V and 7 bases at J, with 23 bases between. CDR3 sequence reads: CATPRGGAQENEQFF. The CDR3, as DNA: TGTGCCACCCCAAGGGGGGGGGCCCAGGAGAATGAGCAGTTCTTC.

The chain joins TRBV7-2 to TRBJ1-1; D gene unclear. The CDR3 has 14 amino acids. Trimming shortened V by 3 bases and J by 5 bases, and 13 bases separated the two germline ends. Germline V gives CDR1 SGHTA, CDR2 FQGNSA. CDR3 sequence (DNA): TGTGCCAGCAGCTTTGACGTAATAGGGACTGAAGCTTTCTTT. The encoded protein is CASSFDVIGTEAFF.

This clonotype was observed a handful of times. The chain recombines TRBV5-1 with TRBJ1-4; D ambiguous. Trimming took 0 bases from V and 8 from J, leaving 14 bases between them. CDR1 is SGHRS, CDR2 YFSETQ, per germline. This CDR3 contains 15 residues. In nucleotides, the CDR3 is TGCGCCAGCAGCTTGGTTGGTCAATCCAGCGAAAAACTGTTTTTT. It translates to CASSLVGQSSEKLFF.